These T cell receptor beta chains were read from a single sample in a study of neoadjuvant anti-PD-1 for oral cavity cancer. Only in-frame clones appear in the TCRdb table, and some are missing; sequencing was by immunoSEQ multiplex PCR. The table lists 13,000 to 15,000 clones, 76% of them singletons. The specimen was PBMCs, collected after nivolumab (anti-PD-1) treatment. The receptor source for this set is a person aged 40 to 85 with oral cavity squamous cell carcinoma. CDR3s include the opening cysteine and the closing phenylalanine or tryptophan. Each record gives: V gene, D gene, clone size, J gene, CDR3 length, CDR3 DNA, CDR3 protein. A D gene is named only where the DNA matches it firmly. Not every row has a clone size; where given, it reads once, few, many or a size class.

V: TRBV7-2; D: TRBD2; size: -; J: TRBJ2-3; length: 15; DNA: TGTGCCAGCAGTTTGGGCCTACTAGCGGGCGATACGCAGTATTTT; CDR3: CASSLGLLAGDTQYF
V: TRBV5-1; D: -; size: -; J: TRBJ2-2; length: 15; DNA: TGCGCCAGCACCAGAACCGGGACACAGACCGGGGAGCTGTTTTTT; CDR3: CASTRTGTQTGELFF
V: TRBV6-6; D: TRBD1; size: -; J: TRBJ1-1; length: 16; DNA: TGTGCCAGCAGTTACACTCGGGGACAGGGGGGTACTGAAGCTTTCTTT; CDR3: CASSYTRGQGGTEAFF
V: TRBV9; D: TRBD1; size: -; J: TRBJ2-2; length: 16; DNA: TGTGCCAGCAGCGTAGTAGGACAGGGGGACACCGGGGAGCTGTTTTTT; CDR3: CASSVVGQGDTGELFF
V: TRBV9; D: TRBD2; size: -; J: TRBJ2-2; length: 15; DNA: TGTGCCAGCACAAGTGGGACTATCTCCGCCGGGGAGCTGTTTTTT; CDR3: CASTSGTISAGELFF
V: TRBV5-4; D: -; size: once; J: TRBJ2-5; length: 15; DNA: TGTGCCAGCAGCTTTGGACGGTCGTTGGGGGAGACCCAGTACTTC; CDR3: CASSFGRSLGETQYF
V: TRBV7-9; D: TRBD2; size: -; J: TRBJ2-3; length: 17; DNA: TGTGCCAGCAGCTCCTGGACTAGCGGGAGAGGCGCAGATACGCAGTATTTT; CDR3: CASSSWTSGRGADTQYF
V: TRBV5-6; D: -; size: few; J: TRBJ2-7; length: 16; DNA: TGTGCCAGCAGCTTGGGGCTCGGACAGACAATCTACGAGCAGTACTTC; CDR3: CASSLGLGQTIYEQYF
V: TRBV9; D: -; size: few; J: TRBJ1-2; length: 14; DNA: TGTGCCAGCAGCGTAGATCTCGGAGGGGATGGCTACACCTTC; CDR3: CASSVDLGGDGYTF
V: TRBV27; D: TRBD2; size: -; J: TRBJ2-7; length: 14; DNA: TGTGCCAGCAGTTCTAGCGGGATGACCTACGAGCAGTACTTC; CDR3: CASSSSGMTYEQYF
V: TRBV6-5; D: -; size: once; J: TRBJ2-3; length: 13; DNA: TGTGCCAGCAGCCTCGCCATGGGAGATACGCAGTATTTT; CDR3: CASSLAMGDTQYF
V: TRBV5-1; D: TRBD2; size: -; J: TRBJ2-1; length: 15; DNA: TGCGCCAGCAGCGAACGGTCGCGGGGGGATAGTGAGCAGTTCTTC; CDR3: CASSERSRGDSEQFF
V: TRBV6-6; D: -; size: -; J: TRBJ2-1; length: 15; DNA: TGTGCCAGCAGTTATGGAGGGGGGTCCTACAATGAGCAGTTCTTC; CDR3: CASSYGGGSYNEQFF
V: TRBV6-1; D: -; size: -; J: TRBJ1-3; length: 13; DNA: TGTGCCAGCAGTGTCCGGCAGGGAAACACCATATATTTT; CDR3: CASSVRQGNTIYF
V: TRBV6-1; D: -; size: once; J: TRBJ2-6; length: 15; DNA: TGTGCCAGCAGTGTGGGCTACTCTGGGGCCAACGTCCTGACTTTC; CDR3: CASSVGYSGANVLTF
V: TRBV7-9; D: TRBD1; size: -; J: TRBJ2-7; length: 15; DNA: TGTGCCAGCAGCATTCGGACAGGTTTCGTGAGCGAGCAGTACTTC; CDR3: CASSIRTGFVSEQYF
V: TRBV6-1; D: -; size: -; J: TRBJ1-1; length: 13; DNA: TGTGCCAGCAGAGAGGACATTCACACTGAAGCTTTCTTT; CDR3: CASREDIHTEAFF
V: TRBV6-1; D: TRBD2; size: -; J: TRBJ2-1; length: 16; DNA: TGTGCCAGCAGTGCGTGGGGACTAGCGCTAAGGAATGAGCAGTTCTTC; CDR3: CASSAWGLALRNEQFF
V: TRBV19; D: TRBD1; size: few; J: TRBJ1-2; length: 13; DNA: TGTGCCAGTCGGACAGGGCTTAACTATGGCTACACCTTC; CDR3: CASRTGLNYGYTF
V: TRBV30; D: TRBD1; size: few; J: TRBJ1-6; length: 15; DNA: TGTGCCTGGAGTGGAAAGACAGGGGTTCATTCACCCCTCCACTTT; CDR3: CAWSGKTGVHSPLHF
V: TRBV2; D: -; size: -; J: TRBJ1-1; length: 14; DNA: TGTGCCAGCAGTGAGGGTTCGTTGAACACTGAAGCTTTCTTT; CDR3: CASSEGSLNTEAFF
V: TRBV13; D: -; size: -; J: TRBJ2-1; length: 15; DNA: TGTGCCAGCAGTCGGGCTTTTTTGGGGGTCAATGAGCAGTTCTTC; CDR3: CASSRAFLGVNEQFF
V: TRBV19; D: -; size: -; J: TRBJ1-5; length: 15; DNA: TGTGCCAGTAGTATAGAAGGAGGGGAGAATCAGCCCCAGCATTTT; CDR3: CASSIEGGENQPQHF
V: TRBV10-1; D: TRBD1; size: -; J: TRBJ1-1; length: 16; DNA: TGCGCCAGCAGACCGCCCCGGACAGGGATGAACACTGAAGCTTTCTTT; CDR3: CASRPPRTGMNTEAFF
V: TRBV21-1; D: -; size: -; J: TRBJ2-3; length: 17; DNA: TGTGCCAGCAGCAAAGCGAACGGGAGGGGCCGCACAGATACGCAGTATTTT; CDR3: CASSKANGRGRTDTQYF
V: TRBV2; D: -; size: -; J: TRBJ2-2; length: 16; DNA: TGTGCCAGCAGCAGAGAGGGGGGGCGTTCCACCGGGGAGCTGTTTTTT; CDR3: CASSREGGRSTGELFF
V: TRBV5-1; D: TRBD1; size: -; J: TRBJ1-4; length: 14; DNA: TGCGCCAGCAGCTCCGACCGGGACAGGGAAAAACTGTTTTTT; CDR3: CASSSDRDREKLFF
V: TRBV5-4; D: -; size: -; J: TRBJ1-3; length: 15; DNA: TGTGCCAGCAGCCCCGACATCAGCTCTGGAAACACCATATATTTT; CDR3: CASSPDISSGNTIYF
V: TRBV7-8; D: -; size: -; J: TRBJ2-5; length: 17; DNA: TGTGCCGTCCGTATTCCTCGTGTGCTAGCGTCGCAAGAGACCCAGTACTTC; CDR3: CAVRIPRVLASQETQYF
V: TRBV5-5; D: -; size: -; J: TRBJ2-3; length: 12; DNA: TGTGCCAGCAGCCCTAGCACAGATACGCAGTATTTT; CDR3: CASSPSTDTQYF
V: TRBV2; D: -; size: -; J: TRBJ2-1; length: 15; DNA: TGTGCCAGCAGTGTGGGAGGGGGGTCCTACAATGAGCAGTTCTTC; CDR3: CASSVGGGSYNEQFF
V: TRBV30; D: -; size: -; J: TRBJ2-3; length: 11; DNA: TGTGCCTGGAGCGACACAGATACGCAGTATTTT; CDR3: CAWSDTDTQYF
V: TRBV4-1; D: TRBD1; size: few; J: TRBJ1-4; length: 15; DNA: TGCGCCAGCAGCCACGCCGGGACAGGGAGTGAAAAACTGTTTTTT; CDR3: CASSHAGTGSEKLFF
V: TRBV9; D: -; size: -; J: TRBJ2-1; length: 15; DNA: TGTGCCAGCAGCGTCCGGGCCCTCCGAGGCTATGAGCAGTTCTTC; CDR3: CASSVRALRGYEQFF
V: TRBV5-4; D: -; size: -; J: TRBJ2-1; length: 15; DNA: TGTGCCAGCAGGCACGTTTGGGGAACCTACAATGAGCAGTTCTTC; CDR3: CASRHVWGTYNEQFF
V: TRBV6-1; D: -; size: -; J: TRBJ1-2; length: 14; DNA: TGTGCCAGCAGTCCCATCCTCCGGGGGGGAGGCTACACCTTC; CDR3: CASSPILRGGGYTF
V: TRBV13; D: -; size: -; J: TRBJ1-6; length: 15; DNA: TGTGCCAGCAGCTTGGGGGGGCTGAGAAGTTCACCCCTCCACTTT; CDR3: CASSLGGLRSSPLHF
V: TRBV20-1; D: -; size: -; J: TRBJ2-1; length: 11; DNA: TGCAGTGTGAGCTCCTACAATGAGCAGTTCTTC; CDR3: CSVSSYNEQFF
V: TRBV5-1; D: -; size: -; J: TRBJ2-3; length: 15; DNA: TGCGCCAGCAGCTTGGCCCTAACAGGATCAGATACGCAGTATTTT; CDR3: CASSLALTGSDTQYF
V: TRBV11-2; D: -; size: -; J: TRBJ1-2; length: 14; DNA: TGTGCCAGCAGCTTAACAGAGAGTCGTTATGGCTACACCTTC; CDR3: CASSLTESRYGYTF
V: TRBV11-2; D: -; size: -; J: TRBJ2-7; length: 16; DNA: TGTGCCAGCAGCCTATCTCCTCTTAGTGTCGGGTACGAGCAGTACTTC; CDR3: CASSLSPLSVGYEQYF
V: TRBV5-1; D: TRBD1; size: -; J: TRBJ2-1; length: 16; DNA: TGCGCCAGCAGCCATAGACAGGGCTCCTCCTACAATGAGCAGTTCTTC; CDR3: CASSHRQGSSYNEQFF
V: TRBV5-1; D: -; size: once; J: TRBJ2-7; length: 12; DNA: TGCGCCAGCAGCTCAAACTTCTACGAGCAGTACTTC; CDR3: CASSSNFYEQYF
V: TRBV12-5; D: TRBD1; size: -; J: TRBJ2-1; length: 17; DNA: TGTGCTAGTGGTTCGGGACAGGGCTTAAGCTCCTACAATGAGCAGTTCTTC; CDR3: CASGSGQGLSSYNEQFF
V: TRBV19; D: -; size: few; J: TRBJ2-5; length: 13; DNA: TGTGCCAGTGAGTCTCAGGTAGGAGAGACCCAGTACTTC; CDR3: CASESQVGETQYF
V: TRBV27; D: -; size: -; J: TRBJ1-4; length: 14; DNA: TGTGCCAGCAGGACACAGGGCTTGGGCGAAAAACTGTTTTTT; CDR3: CASRTQGLGEKLFF
V: TRBV7-2; D: -; size: -; J: TRBJ2-3; length: 15; DNA: TGTGCCAGCAGCTATCGGGGTATAGGCACAGATACGCAGTATTTT; CDR3: CASSYRGIGTDTQYF
V: TRBV14; D: -; size: -; J: TRBJ1-1; length: 18; DNA: TGTGCCAGCAGCCAAGATCGGTTGAAGACAGTAAGAAACACTGAAGCTTTCTTT; CDR3: CASSQDRLKTVRNTEAFF
V: TRBV10-3; D: -; size: -; J: TRBJ2-3; length: 13; DNA: TGTGCCATCACCCCCGGGGGGCGCAATACGCAGTATTTT; CDR3: CAITPGGRNTQYF
V: TRBV7-9; D: -; size: -; J: TRBJ1-1; length: 12; DNA: TGTGCCAGCAGCAACGCTCAGCTTGAAGCTTTCTTT; CDR3: CASSNAQLEAFF
V: TRBV4-1; D: -; size: few; J: TRBJ1-2; length: 12; DNA: TGCGCCAGCAGCCAAGTCACGGGGCGCCACACCTTC; CDR3: CASSQVTGRHTF
V: TRBV7-7; D: -; size: -; J: TRBJ2-2; length: 14; DNA: TGTGCTAGCAGCCGGGACGTCTACACCGGGGAGCTGTTTTTT; CDR3: CASSRDVYTGELFF